This is a list of T cell receptor beta chains from one sample in a study of T cells expressing NK-cell markers. TCRdb reprocessed the 5' RACE reads, with one entry per CDR3 protein and no DNA. The table for this sample gives 150,000 to 180,000 distinct CDR3 sequences. The sample taken for sequencing was blood T cells: a sorted CD56 or NKG2C T cell subset, CD4+ or CD8+ T cells, or bulk PBMC T cells (not recorded which). Source of these receptors: a woman aged 45 to 65 in good health. Each CDR3 is given with its conserved first and last residue.

v_gene	j_gene	CDR3aa
TRBV10-2	TRBJ2-7	CASTGAGGEQYF
TRBV27	TRBJ2-1	CASTQTSPGGEQFF
TRBV20-1	TRBJ2-5	CSAGGTVQETQYF
TRBV29-1	TRBJ1-1	CSVGNWGEAFF
TRBV12-3/TRBV12-4	TRBJ2-3	CASSPTSGSYDTQYF
TRBV7-9	TRBJ1-1	CASSSKPNRGTEAFF
TRBV7-9	TRBJ2-5	CASSPLVGKMRETQYF
TRBV7-9	TRBJ2-1	CASSSTSGRSNEQFF
TRBV4-1	TRBJ2-1	CASSHLVNEQFF
TRBV20-1	TRBJ1-2	CSARDRQGSYGYTF
TRBV12-5	TRBJ2-1	CASGSRPSYGNEQFF
TRBV6-5	TRBJ2-3	CASSSSGRPDTQYF
TRBV20-1	TRBJ2-6	CSARDRVLSGANVLTF
TRBV11-1	TRBJ2-2	CASSLGYTTGELFF
TRBV20-1	TRBJ2-3	CSGLEAGGPMVPIATQYF